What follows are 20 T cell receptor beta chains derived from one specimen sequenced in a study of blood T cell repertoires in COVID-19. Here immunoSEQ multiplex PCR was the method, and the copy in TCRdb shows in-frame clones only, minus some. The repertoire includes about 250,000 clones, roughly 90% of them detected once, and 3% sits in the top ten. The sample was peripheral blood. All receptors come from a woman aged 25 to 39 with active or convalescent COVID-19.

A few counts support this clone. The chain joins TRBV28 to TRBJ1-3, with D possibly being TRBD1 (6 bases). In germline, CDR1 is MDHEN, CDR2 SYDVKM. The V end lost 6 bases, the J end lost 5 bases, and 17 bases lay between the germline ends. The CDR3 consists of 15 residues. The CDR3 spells CASSLFWGPRNTIYF. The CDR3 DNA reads TGTGCCAGCAGCCTTTTTTGGGGGCCCCGAAACACCATATATTTT. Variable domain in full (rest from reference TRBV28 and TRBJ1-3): DVKVTQSSRYLVKRTGEKVFLECVQDMDHENMFWYRQDPGLGLRLIYFSYDVKMKEKGDIPEGYSVSREKKERFSLILESASTNQTSMYLCASSLFWGPRNTIYFGEGSWLTVV.

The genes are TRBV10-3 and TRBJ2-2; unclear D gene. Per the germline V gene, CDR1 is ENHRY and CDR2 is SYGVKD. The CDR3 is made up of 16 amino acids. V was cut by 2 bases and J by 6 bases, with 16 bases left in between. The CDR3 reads CAISETSSRGPGELFF. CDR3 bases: TGTGCCATCAGTGAGACCTCTTCTAGAGGCCCCGGGGAGCTGTTTTTT.

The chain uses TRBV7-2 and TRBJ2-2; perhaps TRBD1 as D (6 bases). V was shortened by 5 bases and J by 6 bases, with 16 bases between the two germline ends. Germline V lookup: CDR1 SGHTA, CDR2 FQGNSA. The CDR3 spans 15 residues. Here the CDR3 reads CASSPHRALAGELFF. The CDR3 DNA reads TGTGCCAGCAGCCCTCACAGGGCTCTAGCCGGGGAGCTGTTTTTT.

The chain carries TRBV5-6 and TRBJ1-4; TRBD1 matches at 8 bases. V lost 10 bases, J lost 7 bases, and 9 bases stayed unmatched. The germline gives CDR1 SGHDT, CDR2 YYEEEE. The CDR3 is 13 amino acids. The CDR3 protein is CACSQGAGEKLFF. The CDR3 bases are TGTGCCTGCTCCCAGGGGGCCGGTGAAAAACTGTTTTTT.

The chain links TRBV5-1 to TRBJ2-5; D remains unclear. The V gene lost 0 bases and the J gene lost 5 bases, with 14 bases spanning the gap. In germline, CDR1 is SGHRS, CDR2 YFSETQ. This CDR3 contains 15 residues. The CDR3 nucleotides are TGCGCCAGCAGCTTGGGCCTTGGTCGCGGCGAGACCCAGTACTTC. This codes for CASSLGLGRGETQYF.

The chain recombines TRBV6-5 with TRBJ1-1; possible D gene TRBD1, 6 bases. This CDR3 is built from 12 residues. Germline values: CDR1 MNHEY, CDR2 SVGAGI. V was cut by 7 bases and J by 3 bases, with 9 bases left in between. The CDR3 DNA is TGTGCCAGCAAAGGGGGGGACACTGAAGCTTTCTTT. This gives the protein CASKGGDTEAFF.

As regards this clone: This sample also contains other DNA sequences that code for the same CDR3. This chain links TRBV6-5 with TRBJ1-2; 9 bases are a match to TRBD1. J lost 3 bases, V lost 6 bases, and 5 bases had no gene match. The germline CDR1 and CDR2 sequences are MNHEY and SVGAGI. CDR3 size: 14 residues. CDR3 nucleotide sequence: TGTGCCAGCAGGCCGGGACAGGGAGACTATGGCTACACCTTC. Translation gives CASRPGQGDYGYTF.

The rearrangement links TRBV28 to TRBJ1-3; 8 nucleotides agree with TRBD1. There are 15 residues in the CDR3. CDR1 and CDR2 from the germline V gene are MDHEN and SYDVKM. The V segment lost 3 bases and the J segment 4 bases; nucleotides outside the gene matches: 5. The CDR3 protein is CASSFRGLSGNTIYF. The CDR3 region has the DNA TGTGCCAGCAGTTTCAGGGGGCTGAGCGGAAACACCATATATTTT.

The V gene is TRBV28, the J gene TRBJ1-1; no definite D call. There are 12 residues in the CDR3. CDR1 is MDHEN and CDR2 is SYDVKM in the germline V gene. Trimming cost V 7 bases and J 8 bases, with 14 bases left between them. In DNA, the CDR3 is TGTGCCAGCATGGCCTTTTCCTCCGAAGCTTTCTTT. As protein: CASMAFSSEAFF.

CDR3 residues: CASSLRGGSNNEQFF. DNA of the CDR3: TGTGCCAGCAGCTTACGCGGGGGGTCCAATAATGAGCAGTTCTTC. This sequence joins TRBV7-9 and TRBJ2-1, with 8 bases that match TRBD2. J was trimmed by 7 bases and V by 2 bases; bases with no gene match: 7. This CDR3 contains 15 residues. Germline V gene lookup returns CDR1 SEHNR and CDR2 FQNEAQ (reference sequence).

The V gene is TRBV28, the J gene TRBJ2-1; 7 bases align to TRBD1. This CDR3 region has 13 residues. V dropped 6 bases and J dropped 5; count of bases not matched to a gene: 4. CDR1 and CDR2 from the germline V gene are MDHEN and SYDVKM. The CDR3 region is CASSPGQNNEQFF. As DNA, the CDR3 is TGTGCCAGCAGCCCGGGACAGAACAATGAGCAGTTCTTC. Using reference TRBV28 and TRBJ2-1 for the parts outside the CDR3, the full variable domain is DVKVTQSSRYLVKRTGEKVFLECVQDMDHENMFWYRQDPGLGLRLIYFSYDVKMKEKGDIPEGYSVSREKKERFSLILESASTNQTSMYLCASSPGQNNEQFFGPGTRLTVL.

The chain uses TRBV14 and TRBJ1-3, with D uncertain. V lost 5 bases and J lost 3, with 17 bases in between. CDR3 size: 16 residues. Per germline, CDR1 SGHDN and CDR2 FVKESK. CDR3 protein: CASSSRWGAGGNTIYF. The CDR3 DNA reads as TGTGCCAGCAGCTCACGTTGGGGAGCGGGTGGAAACACCATATATTTT.

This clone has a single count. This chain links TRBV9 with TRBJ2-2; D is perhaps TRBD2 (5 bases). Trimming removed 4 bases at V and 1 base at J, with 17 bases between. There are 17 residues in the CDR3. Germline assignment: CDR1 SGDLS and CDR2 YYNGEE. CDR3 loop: CASSPPGGRGNTGELFF. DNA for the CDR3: TGTGCCAGCAGCCCCCCAGGAGGCCGGGGGAACACCGGGGAGCTGTTTTTT.

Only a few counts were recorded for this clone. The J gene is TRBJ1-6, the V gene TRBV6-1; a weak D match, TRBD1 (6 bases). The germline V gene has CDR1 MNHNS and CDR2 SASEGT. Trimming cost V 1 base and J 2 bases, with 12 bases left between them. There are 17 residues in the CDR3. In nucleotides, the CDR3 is TGTGCCAGCAGTGAAGGGTCGAGGGACACCTATAATTCACCCCTCCACTTT. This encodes CASSEGSRDTYNSPLHF.

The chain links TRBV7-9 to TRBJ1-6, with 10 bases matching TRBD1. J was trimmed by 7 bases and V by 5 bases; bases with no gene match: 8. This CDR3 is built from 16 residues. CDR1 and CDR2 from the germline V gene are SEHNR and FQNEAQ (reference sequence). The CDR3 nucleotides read TGTGCCAGCAGCCTAATACGGGACAGGGGAAATTCACCCCTCCACTTT. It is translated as CASSLIRDRGNSPLHF.

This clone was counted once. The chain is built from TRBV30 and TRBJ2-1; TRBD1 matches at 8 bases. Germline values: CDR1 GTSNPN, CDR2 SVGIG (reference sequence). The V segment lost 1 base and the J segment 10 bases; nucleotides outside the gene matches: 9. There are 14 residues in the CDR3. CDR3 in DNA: TGTGCCTGGAGTGGAGGCAGGGGGCAAGACGAGCAGTTCTTC. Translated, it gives CAWSGGRGQDEQFF. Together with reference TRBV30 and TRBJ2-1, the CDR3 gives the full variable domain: SQTIHQWPATLVQPVGSPLSLECTVEGTSNPNLYWYRQAAGRGLQLLFYSVGIGQISSEVPQNLSASRPQDRQFILSSKKLLLSDSGFYLCAWSGGRGQDEQFFGPGTRLTVL.

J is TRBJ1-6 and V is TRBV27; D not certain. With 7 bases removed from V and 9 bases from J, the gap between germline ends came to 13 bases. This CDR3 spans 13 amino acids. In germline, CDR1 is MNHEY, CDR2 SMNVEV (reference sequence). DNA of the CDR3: TGTGCCAGCACCCGGTCCCTCTTTTCACCCCTCCACTTT. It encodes CASTRSLFSPLHF.

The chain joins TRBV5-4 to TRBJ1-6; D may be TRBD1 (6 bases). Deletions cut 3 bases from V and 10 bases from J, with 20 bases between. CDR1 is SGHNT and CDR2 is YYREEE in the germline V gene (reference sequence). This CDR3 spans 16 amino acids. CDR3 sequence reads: CASSSGQRSQGSPLHF. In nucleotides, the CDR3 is TGTGCCAGCAGCTCCGGCCAAAGATCCCAGGGGTCACCCCTCCACTTT.

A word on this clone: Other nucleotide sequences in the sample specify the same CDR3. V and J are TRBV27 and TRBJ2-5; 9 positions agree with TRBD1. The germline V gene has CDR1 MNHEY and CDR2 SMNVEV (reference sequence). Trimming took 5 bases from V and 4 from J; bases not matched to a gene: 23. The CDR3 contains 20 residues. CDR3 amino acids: CASSPLSILRDRGILETQYF. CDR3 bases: TGTGCCAGCAGTCCTCTCTCTATACTCCGCGACAGGGGGATATTAGAGACCCAGTACTTC.

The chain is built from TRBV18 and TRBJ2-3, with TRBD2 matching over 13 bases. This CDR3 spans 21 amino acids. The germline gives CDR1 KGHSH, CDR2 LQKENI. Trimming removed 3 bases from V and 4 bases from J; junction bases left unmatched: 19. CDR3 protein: CASSPLPGLAGSLRDPDTQYF. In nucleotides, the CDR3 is TGTGCCAGCTCACCCCTTCCGGGACTAGCGGGGTCTCTACGCGACCCAGATACGCAGTATTTT.